The text below deals with one T cell receptor beta chain. This specimen comes from a study of blood T cell repertoires in COVID-19. The wider study: Material from acute and convalescent COVID-19 was sourced from the United States, Italy and Spain.

The CDR3 extends over 17 amino acids. V was pared by 0 bases and J by 6 bases, with 7 bases of the junction left unmatched. Germline lookup yields CDR1 WSHSY and CDR2 SAAADI. The assay was immunoSEQ multiplex PCR, and TCRdb's table has in-frame clones only and misses some. The sample shows about 410,000 clones, 70% to 90% of them seen only once. The rearrangement joins TRBV10-2 to TRBJ2-1; 11 nucleotides agree with TRBD2. The sequenced sample consisted of peripheral blood. This receptor was obtained from a young woman with active or convalescent COVID-19. The CDR3 DNA reads TGCGCCAGCAGTGAGTCGTTACTCACTAGCGGGAGCAATGAGCAGTTCTTC. Its translation is CASSESLLTSGSNEQFF.